The 3 T cell receptor beta chains below were found in one sample sequenced in a study of beta chain features in type 1 diabetes. Expressed TCRB transcripts were sequenced, since all the RNA that had been isolated was reverse transcribed. Libraries were prepared by immunoSEQ multiplex PCR; TCRdb keeps only in-frame clonotypes and omits some of them. The sample records about 900,000 clones, roughly 15% being singletons. Sequencing was carried out using naive CD4+ T cells from blood. These receptor sequences come from a woman between 18 and 29 years old in good health.

This clone was picked up a small number of times. The chain carries TRBV7-2 and TRBJ1-6; possible D gene TRBD1, 5 bases. CDR1 SGHTA and CDR2 FQGNSA come from the germline V gene. The ends were cut back, 2 bases at V and 4 bases at J, with 9 bases in the middle. This CDR3 is 15 amino acids long. The CDR3 spells CASSLLPGYNSPLHF. CDR3 nucleotides: TGTGCCAGCAGCTTATTGCCAGGGTATAATTCACCCCTCCACTTT.

The V gene is TRBV28, the J gene TRBJ1-5, with D perhaps matching TRBD1 (6 bases). The CDR3 sequence is 15 residues long. Trimming removed 5 bases from V and 0 bases from J, with 11 bases in between. The germline V gene has CDR1 MDHEN and CDR2 SYDVKM. CDR3 in amino acids: CASSPTGNSNQPQHF. The CDR3 DNA reads as TGTGCCAGCAGTCCCACAGGGAATAGCAATCAGCCCCAGCATTTT. Filled out from reference TRBV28 and TRBJ1-5, the complete variable domain reads DVKVTQSSRYLVKRTGEKVFLECVQDMDHENMFWYRQDPGLGLRLIYFSYDVKMKEKGDIPEGYSVSREKKERFSLILESASTNQTSMYLCASSPTGNSNQPQHFGDGTRLSIL.

This chain connects TRBV6-4 to TRBJ2-2, with TRBD1 matching over 8 bases. The J segment lost 4 bases and the V segment lost 6 bases, leaving 4 bases of the junction unmatched. From germline, CDR1 is MRHNA and CDR2 SNTAGT. This CDR3 has 14 residues. The CDR3 here is CASRPGQGTGELFF. The CDR3, as DNA: TGTGCCAGCAGGCCAGGACAGGGCACCGGGGAGCTGTTTTTT.